This is a list of T cell receptor beta chains from one sample in a study of shared clonotypes between healthy human individuals. Generated by immunoSEQ multiplex PCR, the TCRdb table keeps only in-frame clones and is missing some. The sample yields 550,000 to 850,000 clones, approximately 74% seen once. The sequenced material came from memory CD4+ T cells sorted from blood. These receptors all stem from a woman in her thirties in good health. Both conserved end residues are part of each CDR3. D genes are given only for firm matches. Clone size appears in some rows only: once, few, many, or a class for an expanded clone.

TRBV19	TRBJ1-4	15	-	-	TGTGCCAGTAGTTCCCAACAGGGACTTAATGAAAAACTGTTTTTT	CASSSQQGLNEKLFF
TRBV5-1	TRBJ2-1	13	few	-	TGCGCCAGCAGCTTGTGGGGGGCAGAGGAGCAGTTCTTC	CASSLWGAEEQFF
TRBV5-1	TRBJ1-1	15	-	TRBD1	TGCGCCAGCAGCGCGCCGGGACAGGGGACGATGAAAGCTTTCTTT	CASSAPGQGTMKAFF
TRBV11-2	TRBJ2-1	14	-	-	TGTGCCAGCAGGGTAGAGGGTTCCTACAATGAGCAGTTCTTC	CASRVEGSYNEQFF
TRBV30	TRBJ2-7	15	-	TRBD2	TGTGCCTGGATTAAGACTAGCGGATTCTCCTACGAGCAGTACTTC	CAWIKTSGFSYEQYF
TRBV6-5	TRBJ1-2	13	-	-	TGTGCCAGCCTTGGCCCTCCCTCATATGGCTACACCTTC	CASLGPPSYGYTF
TRBV5-1	TRBJ1-2	15	-	-	TGCGCCAGCAGCTTGGTATCGCTGGGAAACCGTGGCTACACCTTC	CASSLVSLGNRGYTF
TRBV28	TRBJ2-2	14	-	-	TGTGCCAGCAGGGGGGCCCACAGAACCGGGGAGCTGTTTTTT	CASRGAHRTGELFF
TRBV28	TRBJ1-3	12	-	-	TGTGCCAGCAGTCAACCCAGGGGCACCATATATTTT	CASSQPRGTIYF
TRBV28	TRBJ1-5	15	-	-	TGTGCCAGCGGGCCGTCGAGCCACGGCAATCAGCCCCAGCATTTT	CASGPSSHGNQPQHF